Following are 19 T cell receptor beta chains from one sample sequenced in a study of blood T cell repertoires in COVID-19. TCRdb keeps only in-frame clones here, not all; method: immunoSEQ multiplex PCR. The table shows some 190,000 clones, with 70% to 90% occurring only once. What was sequenced was peripheral blood. Receptors originate from a man older than 75 with COVID-19, enrolled during active disease.

This clone appeared once. The rearrangement joins TRBV4-3 to TRBJ2-7; 9 nucleotides match TRBD1. J was trimmed by 5 bases and V by 4 bases; bases with no gene match: 3. From germline, CDR1 is LGHNA and CDR2 YSLEER. This CDR3 is built from 13 residues. The CDR3 DNA follows: TGCGCCAGCAGCCCCCGGACAGGGGACGAGCAGTACTTC. Translation: CASSPRTGDEQYF.

The chain joins TRBV6-5 to TRBJ2-2, with 15 positions matching TRBD2. The CDR3 runs to 15 residues. The junction had 1 base not matched to a gene; V was cut back by 5 bases and J by 6 bases. Germline CDR1 reads MNHEY; CDR2 reads SVGAGI. The CDR3 spells CASSRTSGGAGELFF. The CDR3 DNA sequence: TGTGCCAGCAGTCGGACTAGCGGGGGGGCCGGGGAGCTGTTTTTT.

The V gene is TRBV25-1, the J gene TRBJ1-3; D is undetermined. V was trimmed by 4 bases and J by 1 base, leaving 8 bases between them. Germline lookup yields CDR1 MGHDK and CDR2 SYGVNS. This CDR3 is built from 14 residues. This CDR3 reads CASSARGSGNTIYF. CDR3 nucleotide sequence: TGTGCCAGCAGTGCACGGGGTTCTGGAAACACCATATATTTT.

The rearrangement uses TRBV3-1 (or the pseudogene TRBV3-2) and TRBJ1-5; D is unclear. V lost 4 bases and J 0 bases, leaving 10 bases between the germline ends. Germline values: CDR1 LGHDT, CDR2 YNNKEL (reference sequence). The CDR3 spans 15 residues. Here the CDR3 DNA reads TGTGCCAGCAGCCCGCAGGTTCATAGCAATCAGCCCCAGCATTTT. It encodes CASSPQVHSNQPQHF.

The chain links TRBV7-2 to TRBJ2-1; 7 bases line up with TRBD2. CDR1 and CDR2 from the germline V gene are SGHTA and FQGNSA. With 1 base clipped from V and 9 bases from J, the junction kept 9 bases outside the gene matches. CDR3 length: 15 residues. The CDR3 DNA reads as TGTGCCAGCAGCTTAGGGACTAGTGGGAGGGGTGAGCAGTTCTTC. Translating gives CASSLGTSGRGEQFF.

The sample holds a few counts of this clone. The rearrangement uses TRBV10-3 and TRBJ1-3; 8 bases agree with TRBD1. The ends lost 6 bases at V and 3 bases at J; junction bases unmatched: 4. Germline assignment: CDR1 ENHRY and CDR2 SYGVKD. This CDR3 region has 14 residues. The DNA of the CDR3 is TGTGCCATCAGCCAGGGGGCGGGTGGAAACACCATATATTTT. This sequence encodes CAISQGAGGNTIYF.

The rearrangement joins TRBV6-2 or TRBV6-3 to TRBJ2-2, with 9 nucleotides matching TRBD1. The CDR3 has 17 amino acids. J lost 1 base, V lost 2 bases, and 5 bases had no gene match. Germline CDR1 is MNHEY and CDR2 is SVGEGT. The CDR3 nucleotides are TGTGCCAGCAGTTACAACCTGGGACAGGGGAACACCGGGGAGCTGTTTTTT. This codes for CASSYNLGQGNTGELFF.

The rearrangement links TRBV3-1 (or the pseudogene TRBV3-2) to TRBJ2-5; 8 bases match TRBD2. Germline values: CDR1 LGHDT, CDR2 YNNKEL (reference sequence). The length of the CDR3 is 14 residues. With V trimmed by 4 bases and J by 1 base, 2 bases remained unmatched. CDR3 nucleotides: TGTGCCAGCAGCCGGACTAGCCCCCAAGAGACCCAGTACTTC. As protein: CASSRTSPQETQYF.

The chain recombines TRBV5-3 with TRBJ1-5; D is undetermined. TRBV5-3 is an open reading frame whose function is uncertain. Trimming shortened V by 0 bases and J by 5 bases, and 6 bases separated the two germline ends. The CDR3 loop spans 13 amino acids. DNA for the CDR3: TGTGCCAGAAGCTTGGTAGCTGATCAGCCCCAGCATTTT. This codes for CARSLVADQPQHF.

This chain joins TRBV6-5 and TRBJ2-3; D is unclear. The germline V gene has CDR1 MNHEY and CDR2 SVGAGI. The V end lost 7 bases, the J end lost 1 base, and 15 bases lay between the germline ends. The CDR3 sequence is 15 residues long. The CDR3 nucleotides read TGTGCCAGCACCCTAGGTTCTGGCGGCACAGATACGCAGTATTTT. Amino acid sequence: CASTLGSGGTDTQYF.

V gene TRBV6-2 or TRBV6-3 combines with J gene TRBJ1-1; D might be TRBD1 (6 bases). Germline V gene sequence: CDR1 MNHEY, CDR2 SVGEGT. The CDR3 spans 13 residues. The V gene lost 2 bases and the J gene lost 10 bases, with 14 bases spanning the gap. The CDR3 protein is CASSYEQGLTAFF. CDR3 nucleotides: TGTGCCAGCAGTTACGAACAGGGATTAACAGCTTTCTTT.

V is TRBV18 and J is TRBJ2-1; 8 nucleotides align to TRBD1. Germline V gives CDR1 KGHSH, CDR2 LQKENI. The CDR3 has 16 residues. V shed 3 bases and J 8 bases; nucleotides not matched to a gene: 12. CDR3 DNA sequence: TGTGCCAGCTCACCGCGACCGGGACAGGTTTCGGATGAGCAGTTCTTC. Its protein is CASSPRPGQVSDEQFF. The complete variable domain, with remaining parts taken from reference TRBV18 and TRBJ2-1, reads NAGVMQNPRHLVRRRGQEARLRCSPMKGHSHVYWYRQLPEEGLKFMVYLQKENIIDESGMPKERFSAEFPKEGPSILRIQQVVRGDSAAYFCASSPRPGQVSDEQFFGPGTRLTVL.

V and J are TRBV7-2 and TRBJ2-7; D is perhaps TRBD2 (6 bases). The CDR3 is 15 residues long. CDR1 SGHTA and CDR2 FQGNSA come from the germline V gene. The V gene lost 2 bases and the J gene lost 0 bases, with 11 bases spanning the gap. CDR3 coding DNA: TGTGCCAGCAGCTTAAATTACGGGGGCTCCTACGAGCAGTACTTC. Protein product: CASSLNYGGSYEQYF.

The chain has TRBV10-3 and TRBJ1-2; 8 bases line up with TRBD1. CDR1 and CDR2 from the germline V gene are ENHRY and SYGVKD. With 0 bases clipped from V and 7 bases from J, the junction kept 7 bases outside the gene matches. The CDR3 loop spans 15 amino acids. The CDR3 sequence is CAISESATGEPGYTF. The CDR3 DNA follows: TGTGCCATCAGTGAGTCGGCGACAGGGGAGCCTGGCTACACCTTC.

The rearrangement uses TRBV6-1 and TRBJ1-3; D is perhaps TRBD1 (5 bases). CDR3 length: 16 residues. CDR1 MNHNS and CDR2 SASEGT come from the germline V gene. The V and J ends lost 4 bases and 0 bases respectively, with 13 bases between them. CDR3 amino acids: CASSGGGMSSGNTIYF. Written as DNA, the CDR3 is TGTGCCAGCAGTGGTGGGGGGATGAGCTCTGGAAACACCATATATTTT.

The rearrangement uses TRBV27 and TRBJ1-2, with D maybe TRBD1 (6 bases). CDR1 and CDR2 from the germline V gene are MNHEY and SMNVEV (reference sequence). Trimming took off 11 bases at V and 7 bases at J, with 23 bases between the two ends. The CDR3 spans 14 residues. The CDR3 DNA is TGTGCCGCCGCCCCCCATACAGGGAATAGTGGCTACACCTTC. This encodes CAAAPHTGNSGYTF.

The chain combines TRBV9 with TRBJ1-1; D is unclear. The CDR3 is made up of 16 amino acids. Germline CDR1 SGDLS, CDR2 YYNGEE. Trimming removed 4 bases from V and 3 bases from J, with 19 bases in between. The CDR3 DNA reads TGTGCCAGCAGCCTCACCGCGAGGGATAGGGACACTGAAGCTTTCTTT. The encoded protein is CASSLTARDRDTEAFF.

This clone was seen only once. The rearrangement uses TRBV6-6 and TRBJ2-7; 7 bases agree with TRBD1. This CDR3 region has 14 residues. CDR1 and CDR2 (germline): MNHNY, SVGAGI (reference sequence). J lost 2 bases, V lost 5 bases, and 6 bases had no gene match. The CDR3 DNA sequence: TGTGCCAGCAGTCGGCGACAGGGAGCCTACGAGCAGTACTTC. Encoded protein: CASSRRQGAYEQYF.

The rearrangement links TRBV5-1 to TRBJ2-3, with 7 bases matching TRBD2. CDR3 size: 13 residues. J lost 3 bases, V lost 4 bases, and 2 bases had no gene match. Germline V gene lookup returns CDR1 SGHRS and CDR2 YFSETQ. The CDR3 nucleotides read TGCGCCAGCAGCGTCGGGGGGACAGATACGCAGTATTTT. It yields the protein CASSVGGTDTQYF.